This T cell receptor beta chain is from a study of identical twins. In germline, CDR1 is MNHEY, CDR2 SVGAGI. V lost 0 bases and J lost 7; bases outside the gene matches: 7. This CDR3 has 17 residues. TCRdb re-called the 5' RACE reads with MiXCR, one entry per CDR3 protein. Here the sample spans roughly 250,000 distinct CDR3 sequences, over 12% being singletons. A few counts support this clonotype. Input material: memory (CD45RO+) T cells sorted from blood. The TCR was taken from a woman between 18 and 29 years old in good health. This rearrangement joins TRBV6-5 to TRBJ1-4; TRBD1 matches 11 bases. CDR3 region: CASSYSGQGGKREKLFF. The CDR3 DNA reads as TGTGCCAGCAGTTACTCGGGACAGGGGGGAAAGCGTGAAAAACTGTTTTTT.